This T cell receptor (beta chain) was recorded in a study of PD-1 blockade in classical Hodgkin lymphoma. Whole-study context: It was nivolumab at 3 mg/kg, given intravenously every 2 weeks, that patients received.

Trimming took 1 base from V and 2 from J, leaving 5 bases between them. Germline CDR1 and CDR2: LNHNV and YYDKDF (reference sequence). CDR3 length equals 14 residues. Libraries were prepared by immunoSEQ multiplex PCR; TCRdb keeps only in-frame clonotypes and omits some of them. Of nearly 60,000 clones listed, more than 85% are singletons. In regard to this clone: The target antigen is unknown.

Study findings and constraints: As was reported, newly diagnosed patients showed lower baseline TCR diversity than healthy donors did. TCR diversity rose significantly by C4D1 in CD4+ but not CD8+ cells.

In every patient, relapse followed autologous stem cell transplantation, while exposure to brentuximab vedotin differed. The patients, who had relapsed/refractory classical Hodgkin lymphoma, achieved best responses of complete response, partial response or progressive disease. The specimen was peripheral blood mononuclear cells (PBMCs), collected before the second cycle of nivolumab. The rearrangement joins TRBV15 to TRBJ2-2; D is undetermined. This clonotype was sampled from a human donor with classical Hodgkin lymphoma. The CDR3 DNA follows: TGTGCCACCAGCAGAGCCTACAACACCGGGGAGCTGTTTTTT. This encodes CATSRAYNTGELFF.